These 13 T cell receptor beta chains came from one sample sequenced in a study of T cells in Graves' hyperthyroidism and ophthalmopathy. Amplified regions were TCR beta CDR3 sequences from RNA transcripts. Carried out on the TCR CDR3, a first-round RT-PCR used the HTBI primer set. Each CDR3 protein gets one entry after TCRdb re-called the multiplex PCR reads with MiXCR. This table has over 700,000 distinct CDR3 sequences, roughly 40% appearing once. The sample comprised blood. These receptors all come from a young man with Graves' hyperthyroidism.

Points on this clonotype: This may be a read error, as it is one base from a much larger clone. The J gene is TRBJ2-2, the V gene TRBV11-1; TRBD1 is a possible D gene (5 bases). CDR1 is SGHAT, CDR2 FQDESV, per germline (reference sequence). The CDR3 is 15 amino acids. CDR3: CVSSLAQGNTGELFF. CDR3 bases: TGTGTCAGCAGCTTAGCCCAGGGTAACACCGGGGAGCTGTTTTTT. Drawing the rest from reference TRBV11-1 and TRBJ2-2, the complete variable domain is EAEVAQSPRYKITEKSQAVAFWCDPISGHATLYWYRQILGQGPELLVQFQDESVVDDSQLPKDRFSAERLKGVDSTLKIQPAELGDSAMYLCVSSLAQGNTGELFFGEGSRLTVL.

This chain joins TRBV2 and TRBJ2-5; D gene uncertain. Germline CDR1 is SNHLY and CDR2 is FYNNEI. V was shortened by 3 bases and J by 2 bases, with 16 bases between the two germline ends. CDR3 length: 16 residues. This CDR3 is CASSDDAVTAQETQYF. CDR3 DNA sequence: TGTGCCAGCAGTGATGATGCGGTCACAGCTCAAGAGACCCAGTACTTC. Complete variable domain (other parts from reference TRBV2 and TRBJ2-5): EPEVTQTPSHQVTQMGQEVILRCVPISNHLYFYWYRQILGQKVEFLVSFYNNEISEKSEIFDDQFSVERPDGSNFTLKIRSTKLEDSAMYFCASSDDAVTAQETQYFGPGTRLLVL.

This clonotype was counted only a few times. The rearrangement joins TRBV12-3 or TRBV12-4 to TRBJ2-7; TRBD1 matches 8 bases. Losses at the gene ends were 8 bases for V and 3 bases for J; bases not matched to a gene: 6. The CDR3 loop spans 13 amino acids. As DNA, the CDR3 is TGTGCCAGCGGGGACAGGACCAACTACGAGCAGTACTTC. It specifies CASGDRTNYEQYF.

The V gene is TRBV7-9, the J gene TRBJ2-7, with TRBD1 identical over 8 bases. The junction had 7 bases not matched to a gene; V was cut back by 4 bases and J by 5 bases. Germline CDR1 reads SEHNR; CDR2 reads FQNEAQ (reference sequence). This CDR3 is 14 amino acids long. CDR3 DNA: TGTGCCAGCAGCTCGGACAGGGAAATCAACGAGCAGTACTTC. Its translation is CASSSDREINEQYF.

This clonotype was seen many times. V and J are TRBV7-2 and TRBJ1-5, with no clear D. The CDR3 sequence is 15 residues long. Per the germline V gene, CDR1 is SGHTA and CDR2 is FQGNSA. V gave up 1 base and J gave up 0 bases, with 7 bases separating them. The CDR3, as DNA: TGTGCCAGCAGCTTAGGGCAGCTTAGCAATCAGCCCCAGCATTTT. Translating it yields CASSLGQLSNQPQHF.

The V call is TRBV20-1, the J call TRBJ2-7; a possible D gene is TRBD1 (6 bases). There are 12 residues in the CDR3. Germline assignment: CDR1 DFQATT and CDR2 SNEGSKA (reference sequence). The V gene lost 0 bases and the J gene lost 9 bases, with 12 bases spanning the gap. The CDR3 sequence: CSARDSTRGQYF. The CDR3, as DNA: TGCAGTGCTAGAGATTCGACCAGGGGGCAGTACTTC.

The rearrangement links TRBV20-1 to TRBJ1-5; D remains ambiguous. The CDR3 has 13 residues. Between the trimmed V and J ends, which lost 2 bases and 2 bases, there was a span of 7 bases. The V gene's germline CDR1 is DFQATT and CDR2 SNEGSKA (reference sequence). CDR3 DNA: TGCAGTGCTAGATTCCAGGGCAATCAGCCCCAGCATTTT. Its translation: CSARFQGNQPQHF.

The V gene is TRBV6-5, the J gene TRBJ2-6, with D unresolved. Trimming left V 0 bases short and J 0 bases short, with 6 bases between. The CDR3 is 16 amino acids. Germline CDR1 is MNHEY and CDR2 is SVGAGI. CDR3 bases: TGTGCCAGCAGTTACTCGCGGACCTCTGGGGCCAACGTCCTGACTTTC. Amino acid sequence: CASSYSRTSGANVLTF.

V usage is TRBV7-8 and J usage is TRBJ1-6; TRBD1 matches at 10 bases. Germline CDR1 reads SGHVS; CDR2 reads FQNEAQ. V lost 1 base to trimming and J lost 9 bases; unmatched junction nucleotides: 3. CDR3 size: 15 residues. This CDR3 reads CASSLVGTGVSPLHF. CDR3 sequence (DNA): TGTGCCAGCAGCTTAGTCGGGACAGGGGTTTCACCCCTCCACTTT.

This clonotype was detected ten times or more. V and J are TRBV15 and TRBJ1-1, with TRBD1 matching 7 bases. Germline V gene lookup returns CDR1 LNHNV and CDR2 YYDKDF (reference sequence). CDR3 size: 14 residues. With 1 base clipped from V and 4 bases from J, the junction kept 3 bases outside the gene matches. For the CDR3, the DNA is TGTGCCACCAGCAGAGGGTCAGGGGGCACTGAAGCTTTCTTT. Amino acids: CATSRGSGGTEAFF. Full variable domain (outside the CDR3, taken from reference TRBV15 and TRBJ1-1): DAMVIQNPRYQVTQFGKPVTLSCSQTLNHNVMYWYQQKSSQAPKLLFHYYDKDFNNEADTPDNFQSRRPNTSFCFLDIRSPGLGDTAMYLCATSRGSGGTEAFFGQGTRLTVV.

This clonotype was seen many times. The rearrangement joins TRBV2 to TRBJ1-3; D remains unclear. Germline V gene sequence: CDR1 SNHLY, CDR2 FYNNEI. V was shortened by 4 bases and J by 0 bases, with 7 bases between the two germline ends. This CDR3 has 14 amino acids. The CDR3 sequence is CASSVSFSGNTIYF. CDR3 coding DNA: TGTGCCAGCAGTGTTTCCTTCTCTGGAAACACCATATATTTT.

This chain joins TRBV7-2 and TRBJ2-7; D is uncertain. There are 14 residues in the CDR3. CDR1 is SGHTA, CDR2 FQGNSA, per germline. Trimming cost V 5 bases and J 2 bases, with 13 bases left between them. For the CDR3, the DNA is TGTGCCAGCAGCCCCCCCGAGGCCCCCTACGAGCAGTACTTC. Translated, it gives CASSPPEAPYEQYF.

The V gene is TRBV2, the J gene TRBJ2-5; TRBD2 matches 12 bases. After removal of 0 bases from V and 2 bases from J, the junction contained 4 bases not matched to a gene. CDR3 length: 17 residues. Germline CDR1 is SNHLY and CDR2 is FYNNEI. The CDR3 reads CASSEAGLAGGQETQYF. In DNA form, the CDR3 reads TGTGCCAGCAGTGAAGCGGGCCTAGCGGGAGGGCAAGAGACCCAGTACTTC. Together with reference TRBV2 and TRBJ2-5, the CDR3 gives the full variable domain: EPEVTQTPSHQVTQMGQEVILRCVPISNHLYFYWYRQILGQKVEFLVSFYNNEISEKSEIFDDQFSVERPDGSNFTLKIRSTKLEDSAMYFCASSEAGLAGGQETQYFGPGTRLLVL.